Listed below are T cell receptor beta chains from one sample, sequenced in a study of CD8 T cells in ankylosing spondylitis. In TCRdb, the 5' RACE reads were re-called with MiXCR into one record per CDR3 protein. This sample carries some 240,000 distinct CDR3 sequences, less than 10% of them seen once, and the ten largest clones take over 6.5%. Sequencing used blood, either unsorted or a sorted T cell fraction (not recorded which). The receptor set was obtained from a male donor with ankylosing spondylitis or in good health (not recorded which). The CDR3 runs from the conserved cysteine through the conserved F or W. A D gene is named only where the DNA matches it firmly. Clone size is shown for a subset of rows, as once, few, many or a class of expanded clone.

>many|TRBJ1-5|-|TRBV12-3/TRBV12-4
TGTGCCAGCAGTTTGCGGCAGGGACTAAATAGCAATCAGCCCCAGCATTTT
CASSLRQGLNSNQPQHF
>many|TRBJ2-3|-|TRBV7-9
TGTGCCAGCAGCTTAGCCTCCCAGGGGTGGAGAACAGATACGCAGTATTTT
CASSLASQGWRTDTQYF
>few|TRBJ2-4|-|TRBV4-1
TGCGCCAGCAGCCGGGGGGTCTGGGCCAAAAACATTCAGTACTTC
CASSRGVWAKNIQYF
>many|TRBJ2-5|TRBD2|TRBV12-3/TRBV12-4
TGTGCCAGCAGTTCGGCTAGCGGGACTCAAGAGACCCAGTACTTC
CASSSASGTQETQYF
>-|TRBJ1-1|-|TRBV6-5
TGTGCCAGCAGTTACTCGATGGGGGACACTGAAGCTTTCTTT
CASSYSMGDTEAFF
>few|TRBJ2-6|-|TRBV5-6
TGTGCCAGCAGCTCTTGGGACGCCCCCTCTGGGGCCAACGTCCTGACTTTC
CASSSWDAPSGANVLTF
>many|TRBJ2-1|-|TRBV29-1
TGCAGCGTTGAAGGGTTCAGGGGCAGAGGATACAATGAGCAGTTCTTC
CSVEGFRGRGYNEQFF
>many|TRBJ1-1|-|TRBV7-9
TGTGCCAGCAGTTTAAGACGGACTGAAGCTTTCTTT
CASSLRRTEAFF
>-|TRBJ2-2|-|TRBV10-3
TGTGCCATCTCGGCATCTTCGGGGGCCGAATACTCCACCGGGGAGCTGTTTTTT
CAISASSGAEYSTGELFF
>-|TRBJ2-7|TRBD2|TRBV7-2
TGTGCCAGCAGCTTGGCTGCGGGGGGCGACTACGAGCAGTACTTC
CASSLAAGGDYEQYF
>many|TRBJ2-1|-|TRBV20-1
TGCAGTGCTGAGGGACCGACGACCTACAATGAGCAGTTCTTC
CSAEGPTTYNEQFF
>-|TRBJ2-2|-|TRBV7-6
TGTGCCAGCAGCTATGGTTGGGAACCGGCGAAGTCCGGGGAGCTGTTTTTT
CASSYGWEPAKSGELFF
>many|TRBJ2-5|TRBD1|TRBV12-3/TRBV12-4
TGTGCCAGCAGTCCTACGGGACAGGGGAATGGGGAGACCCAGTACTTC
CASSPTGQGNGETQYF
>many|TRBJ2-2|-|TRBV20-1
TGCAGTGCTAGAGATCAGGACGGGGAGCTGTTTTTT
CSARDQDGELFF
>many|TRBJ1-1|-|TRBV25-1
TGTGCCAGCAAGGTTGGGGACGGTGAGGTAGAAGCTTTCTTT
CASKVGDGEVEAFF
>few|TRBJ2-3|-|TRBV7-9
TGTGCCAGCAGCCCACAATACGTTGGGGCCTACACAGATACGCAGTATTTT
CASSPQYVGAYTDTQYF
>many|TRBJ2-2|-|TRBV7-9
TGTGCCAGCAGCCATCTCACCGGGGAGCTGTTTTTT
CASSHLTGELFF
>many|TRBJ2-3|TRBD2|TRBV7-8
TGTGCCAGCAGCTTTCAATCCTTGCCTAGCGGAAACACAGATACGCAGTATTTT
CASSFQSLPSGNTDTQYF
>many|TRBJ2-7|-|TRBV6-1
TGTGCCAGCAGCAGGGGTGCTTCCTACGAGCAGTACTTC
CASSRGASYEQYF
>many|TRBJ2-4|TRBD1|TRBV7-9
TGTGCCAGCAGCATAGGACAGGGGAAAGCCAAAAACATTCAGTACTTC
CASSIGQGKAKNIQYF
>many|TRBJ2-3|TRBD1|TRBV7-2
TGTGCCAGCAGCCCTAGACAGGGGAGCACAGATACGCAGTATTTT
CASSPRQGSTDTQYF
>many|TRBJ2-2|-|TRBV10-3
TGTGCCATCAGCGGGGGCGGGGAGCTGTTTTTT
CAISGGGELFF
>-|TRBJ1-1|TRBD1|TRBV20-1
TGCAGTGCGCGATCAGGGGGACTGAACACTGAAGCTTTCTTT
CSARSGGLNTEAFF
>many|TRBJ1-2|-|TRBV20-1
TGCAGTGGGGGCACCAACAGCAATGGCTACACCTTC
CSGGTNSNGYTF
>-|TRBJ2-1|-|TRBV5-6
TGTGCCATGGGCCCCGGGATTCTCGGGTACCAGAGCTCCTACAATGAGCAGTTCTTC
CAMGPGILGYQSSYNEQFF
>many|TRBJ2-7|-|TRBV5-1
TGCGCCAGCAGCTTGGGACAGGGAGGGTTCTACGAGCAGTACTTC
CASSLGQGGFYEQYF
>many|TRBJ2-3|-|TRBV6-1
TGTGCCAGCAGTCCAGGACTGGTCAGCACAGATACGCAGTATTTT
CASSPGLVSTDTQYF
>-|TRBJ2-2|-|TRBV6-2/TRBV6-3
TGTGCCAGCAAATCGGTGGCGGAGAGGGGCGGGGAGCTGTTTTTT
CASKSVAERGGELFF
>many|TRBJ1-1|-|TRBV7-2
TGTGCCAGCAGCTTCGAGGATCCCCGGCGCACTGAAGCTTTCTTT
CASSFEDPRRTEAFF
>many|TRBJ2-2|TRBD1|TRBV7-8
TGTGCCAGCAGCTACGCCAGTATTCCGGGACAGGGTCCGAGCGGGGAGCTGTTTTTT
CASSYASIPGQGPSGELFF
>many|TRBJ1-4|-|TRBV4-1
TGCGCCAGCAGCCAAGAAGGCGGGATTAATGAAAAACTGTTTTTT
CASSQEGGINEKLFF
>many|TRBJ2-1|-|TRBV9
TGTGCCAGCAGCCTATCCTTGGACGGCTCCTACAATGAGCAGTTCTTC
CASSLSLDGSYNEQFF
>many|TRBJ1-6|-|TRBV6-1
TGTGCCAGCAGGAGGCCGGCACAGGGCGGTGAGAATTCACCCCTCCACTTT
CASRRPAQGGENSPLHF
>few|TRBJ1-5|TRBD1|TRBV30
TGTGCCTGGAGTGTAGGGGGCTTCCCCCAGCATTTT
CAWSVGGFPQHF
>-|TRBJ2-3|TRBD2|TRBV30
TGTGCCTGGATACTAGCGGGAGCAGATACGCAGTATTTT
CAWILAGADTQYF
>many|TRBJ2-1|TRBD1|TRBV9
TGTGCCAGCAGCGCGGGACAGGGAACCTACAATGAGCAGTTCTTC
CASSAGQGTYNEQFF
>many|TRBJ2-6|-|TRBV28
TGTGCCAGCAGTTTCCGGGGTACAGGGGCCAACGTCCTGACTTTC
CASSFRGTGANVLTF
>-|TRBJ2-1|TRBD1|TRBV7-3
TGTGCCAGCAGCTCGGGACAGGGAACGATTGAGCAGTTCTTC
CASSSGQGTIEQFF
>many|TRBJ1-1|-|TRBV11-3
TGTGCCAGCAGCTTACGTACAGGGATCATGAACACTGAAGCTTTCTTT
CASSLRTGIMNTEAFF
>many|TRBJ1-2|TRBD1|TRBV5-1
TGCGCCAGCTCCATGGGACAGGGGGCGGCTGGCTACACCTTC
CASSMGQGAAGYTF
>few|TRBJ2-3|-|TRBV7-9
TGTGCCAGCAGCCGCCGATCGGAGGGGGATACGCAGTATTTT
CASSRRSEGDTQYF
>-|TRBJ2-2|-|TRBV4-3
TGCGCCAGCAGCCAAGATCGGTCCTATGGCGGTCCGGGGACCGGGGAGCTGTTTTTT
CASSQDRSYGGPGTGELFF
>many|TRBJ2-5|-|TRBV12-3/TRBV12-4
TGTGCCAGCAGTCGTGGCCTTCGGGAGACCCAGTACTTC
CASSRGLRETQYF